The rows below give T cell receptor beta chains drawn from one sample of a study of OX40 agonist ivuxolimab in advanced cancers. Profiled with immunoSEQ multiplex PCR; TCRdb holds only in-frame clones, not every one. The top ten clones hold about 1.2% of a sample with roughly 50,000 clones, roughly 86% of them seen once. The sequences come from CD4+ or CD8+ T cells sorted from blood, collected in a trial of the OX40 agonist ivuxolimab. The source is an adult with an advanced solid tumor such as melanoma, head and neck, liver or kidney cancer. CDR3s include the opening cysteine and the closing phenylalanine or tryptophan. Fields, in order: D gene, clone size, J gene, V gene, CDR3 DNA, CDR3 protein. A D gene is named only where the DNA matches it firmly. Part of the rows lack a size; the others show once, few, many or a class for expanded clones.

d_gene: TRBD2
abundance: -
j_gene: TRBJ2-3
v_gene: TRBV6-1
CDR3nt: TGTGCCAGCAGTGAATATGGGACTAGCGGGTCGGGGTCCCCTAGCACAGATACGCAGTATTTT
CDR3aa: CASSEYGTSGSGSPSTDTQYF

d_gene: -
abundance: -
j_gene: TRBJ2-1
v_gene: TRBV7-8
CDR3nt: TGTGCCAGCAGCTATGACAGCTACAATGAGCAGTTCTTC
CDR3aa: CASSYDSYNEQFF

d_gene: -
abundance: -
j_gene: TRBJ1-2
v_gene: TRBV28
CDR3nt: TGTGCCAGCAGTTTATCCCAGGGGTACTATGGCTACACCTTC
CDR3aa: CASSLSQGYYGYTF

d_gene: -
abundance: -
j_gene: TRBJ2-2
v_gene: TRBV10-3
CDR3nt: TGTGCCATCAGTGAGTCGGGATGGGGGGCGAAGAACACCGGGGAGCTGTTTTTT
CDR3aa: CAISESGWGAKNTGELFF

d_gene: -
abundance: -
j_gene: TRBJ2-1
v_gene: TRBV11-2
CDR3nt: TGTGCCAGCAGCCCGACAGTGAATGAGCAGTTCTTC
CDR3aa: CASSPTVNEQFF

d_gene: -
abundance: -
j_gene: TRBJ2-3
v_gene: TRBV6-6
CDR3nt: TGTGCCAGCAGGCCCGTCGGGTTCTCGGATACGCAGTATTTT
CDR3aa: CASRPVGFSDTQYF

d_gene: -
abundance: -
j_gene: TRBJ1-5
v_gene: TRBV27
CDR3nt: TGTGCCAGCAGTTTACAGGGCAATCAGCCCCAGCATTTT
CDR3aa: CASSLQGNQPQHF

d_gene: TRBD2
abundance: once
j_gene: TRBJ2-1
v_gene: TRBV10-2
CDR3nt: TGCGCCAGCAGCCCGGTCCCTAGCGGTGAGCAGTTCTTC
CDR3aa: CASSPVPSGEQFF

d_gene: -
abundance: once
j_gene: TRBJ2-2
v_gene: TRBV28
CDR3nt: TGTGCCAGCAGTTTAAGTACCGGGGAGCTGTTTTTT
CDR3aa: CASSLSTGELFF

d_gene: -
abundance: few
j_gene: TRBJ1-1
v_gene: TRBV2
CDR3nt: TGTGCCAGCAGTGTACGGACAGATAACACTGAAGCTTTCTTT
CDR3aa: CASSVRTDNTEAFF

d_gene: -
abundance: -
j_gene: TRBJ2-6
v_gene: TRBV7-9
CDR3nt: TGTGCCACTGCCGGAGGGGGGACCAAACTCTCTGGGGCCAACGTCCTGACTTTC
CDR3aa: CATAGGGTKLSGANVLTF

d_gene: TRBD1
abundance: -
j_gene: TRBJ1-1
v_gene: TRBV7-2
CDR3nt: TGTGCCAGCAGCCCACGGACAGGATCGAACACTGAAGCTTTCTTT
CDR3aa: CASSPRTGSNTEAFF

d_gene: -
abundance: -
j_gene: TRBJ2-1
v_gene: TRBV11-2
CDR3nt: TGTGCCAGCAGCCGGGACGGGGGACACAATGAGCAGTTCTTC
CDR3aa: CASSRDGGHNEQFF

d_gene: -
abundance: -
j_gene: TRBJ1-1
v_gene: TRBV5-4
CDR3nt: TGTGCCAGCAGCTTGGGATGGGGGCAGAACACTGAAGCTTTCTTT
CDR3aa: CASSLGWGQNTEAFF

d_gene: -
abundance: -
j_gene: TRBJ2-2
v_gene: TRBV11-3
CDR3nt: TGTGCCAGCAGCCTTGGGGGAACTAACACCGGGGAGCTGTTTTTT
CDR3aa: CASSLGGTNTGELFF

d_gene: TRBD1
abundance: -
j_gene: TRBJ1-1
v_gene: TRBV5-6
CDR3nt: TGTGCCAGCAGCTTTACCGGGGACAGGGAGGTCACTGAAGCTTTCTTT
CDR3aa: CASSFTGDREVTEAFF

d_gene: -
abundance: -
j_gene: TRBJ2-1
v_gene: TRBV5-1
CDR3nt: TGCGCCAGCAGCTTGGGGGGGAGCTCCTACAATGAGCAGTTCTTC
CDR3aa: CASSLGGSSYNEQFF

d_gene: TRBD2
abundance: -
j_gene: TRBJ2-1
v_gene: TRBV5-4
CDR3nt: TGTGCCAGCAGCTTTGTTCGGACTAGCGGGAGGATTGAGCAGTTCTTC
CDR3aa: CASSFVRTSGRIEQFF

d_gene: TRBD1
abundance: -
j_gene: TRBJ1-1
v_gene: TRBV7-9
CDR3nt: TGTGCCAGCAGCTTAGCACTCCAGGGGGACACTGAAGCTTTCTTT
CDR3aa: CASSLALQGDTEAFF

d_gene: TRBD2
abundance: -
j_gene: TRBJ2-1
v_gene: TRBV11-2
CDR3nt: TGTGCCAGCAGCTTAGATCGGGGAGGGGACAATGAGCAGTTCTTC
CDR3aa: CASSLDRGGDNEQFF

d_gene: -
abundance: -
j_gene: TRBJ1-1
v_gene: TRBV10-1
CDR3nt: TGCGCCAGCAGTGAGGTTCCAACTTGGGGGCAGAACACTGAAGCTTTCTTT
CDR3aa: CASSEVPTWGQNTEAFF

d_gene: -
abundance: -
j_gene: TRBJ1-2
v_gene: TRBV5-6
CDR3nt: TGTGCCAGCAGCTCCGGCCGGCCGCTCTATGGCTACACCTTC
CDR3aa: CASSSGRPLYGYTF

d_gene: -
abundance: -
j_gene: TRBJ2-7
v_gene: TRBV9
CDR3nt: TGTGCCAGCAGCCCCCGGACCGAAACCTACGAGCAGTACTTC
CDR3aa: CASSPRTETYEQYF

d_gene: TRBD2
abundance: few
j_gene: TRBJ2-1
v_gene: TRBV5-6
CDR3nt: TGTGCCAGCAGCCCAGTAACTAGCGGGAGTGGGGATGAGCAGTTCTTC
CDR3aa: CASSPVTSGSGDEQFF

d_gene: -
abundance: -
j_gene: TRBJ1-2
v_gene: TRBV29-1
CDR3nt: TGCAGCGTTCAGCGCCCGGACCCTAACTATGGCTACACCTTC
CDR3aa: CSVQRPDPNYGYTF

d_gene: -
abundance: few
j_gene: TRBJ2-3
v_gene: TRBV29-1
CDR3nt: TGCAGCGTTGAATGGGGCAATACGCAGTATTTT
CDR3aa: CSVEWGNTQYF

d_gene: -
abundance: -
j_gene: TRBJ2-3
v_gene: TRBV19
CDR3nt: TGTGCCAGTAGTATCGGGGGACACCCCACAGATACGCAGTATTTT
CDR3aa: CASSIGGHPTDTQYF

d_gene: -
abundance: -
j_gene: TRBJ1-2
v_gene: TRBV6-5
CDR3nt: TGTGCCAGCAATTCCGCTGGCAGAGCTAACTATGGCTACACCTTC
CDR3aa: CASNSAGRANYGYTF

d_gene: -
abundance: -
j_gene: TRBJ2-6
v_gene: TRBV6-1
CDR3nt: TGTGCCAGCCAGAGCTCTGGGGCCAACGTCCTGACTTTC
CDR3aa: CASQSSGANVLTF

d_gene: TRBD1
abundance: -
j_gene: TRBJ2-5
v_gene: TRBV19
CDR3nt: TGTGCCAGTAGTACTGGACAGGGCGCCTCAGAGACCCAGTACTTC
CDR3aa: CASSTGQGASETQYF

d_gene: -
abundance: once
j_gene: TRBJ2-7
v_gene: TRBV5-1
CDR3nt: TGCGCCAGCAGCTTTGGGCTAGCGAATTACGAGCAGTACTTC
CDR3aa: CASSFGLANYEQYF